The clone carrying this TCR beta chain was detected only once. In the authors' methods: Counts of nucleated cells, estimated from reference gene primer amplification, were obtained. Assay: immunoSEQ multiplex PCR; the TCRdb copy retains only in-frame clones and omits some. That table gives V, J and clone size, and the DNA gave D and trimming. The table shows about 86,000 clones, with more than 75% occurring only once. This entry is derived from a study of blood T cell repertoires in COVID-19. At the level of the study: Samples taken during acute and convalescent COVID-19 were collected in the United States, Italy and Spain.

V was clipped by 6 bases and J by 1 base, with 14 bases between them. CDR1 is SGHDT and CDR2 is YYEEEE in the germline V gene. This CDR3 contains 15 residues. The specimen was peripheral blood. The genes are TRBV5-6 and TRBJ2-1; D is unclear. The source is a human donor in a cohort sampled during active COVID-19. Here the CDR3 reads CASIPPNPSYNEQFF. The CDR3, as DNA: TGTGCCAGCATCCCCCCTAATCCATCCTACAATGAGCAGTTCTTC.